The table lists the clone carrying this T cell receptor beta chain with a few counts. What it binds is unknown. cDNA synthesis used the whole RNA isolate, giving expressed TCRB sequences. TCRdb's table, derived via immunoSEQ multiplex PCR, lists solely in-frame clones and lacks some. Of a few hundred thousand clones in the sample, over 25% were seen once. The CDR3 is 14 residues long. Between the trimmed V and J ends, which lost 11 bases and 8 bases, there was a span of 21 bases. This entry is derived from a study of beta chain features in type 1 diabetes. The study, taken as a whole, reports: TCRB CDR3s from Type 1 diabetes patients were moderately but significantly shorter in all four CD4+ subsets.

The source of this sequence is a man between 18 and 35 years old in good health. Input material: naive CD4+ T cells from blood. V usage is TRBV23-1 and J usage is TRBJ2-2, with D possibly matching TRBD1 (6 bases). TRBV23-1 is labeled an ORF, and its function is uncertain. CDR3 residues: CAPNNRETKGELFF. The CDR3 nucleotides are TGCGCCCCCAATAACAGGGAAACGAAGGGGGAGCTGTTTTTT.